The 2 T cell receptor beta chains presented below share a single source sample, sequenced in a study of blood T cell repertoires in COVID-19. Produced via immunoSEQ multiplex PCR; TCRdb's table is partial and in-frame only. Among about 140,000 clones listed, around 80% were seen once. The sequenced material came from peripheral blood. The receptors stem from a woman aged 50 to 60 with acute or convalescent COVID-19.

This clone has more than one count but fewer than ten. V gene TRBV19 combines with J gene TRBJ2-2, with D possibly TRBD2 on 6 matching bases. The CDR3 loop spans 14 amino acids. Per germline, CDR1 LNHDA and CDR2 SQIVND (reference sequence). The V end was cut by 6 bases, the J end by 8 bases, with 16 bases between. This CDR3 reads CASRQEGLVGELFF. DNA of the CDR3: TGTGCCAGTAGGCAGGAGGGATTAGTTGGGGAGCTGTTTTTT. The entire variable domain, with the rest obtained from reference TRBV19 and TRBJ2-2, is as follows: DGGITQSPKYLFRKEGQNVTLSCEQNLNHDAMYWYRQDPGQGLRLIYYSQIVNDFQKGDIAEGYSVSREKKESFPLTVTSAQKNPTAFYLCASRQEGLVGELFFGEGSRLTVL.

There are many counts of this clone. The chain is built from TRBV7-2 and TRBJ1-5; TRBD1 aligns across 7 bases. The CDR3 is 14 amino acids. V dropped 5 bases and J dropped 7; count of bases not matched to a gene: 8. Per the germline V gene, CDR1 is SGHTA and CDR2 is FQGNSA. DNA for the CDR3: TGTGCCAGCAGCGACAAAATCAGGGGGCAGCCCCAGCATTTT. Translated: CASSDKIRGQPQHF.